Each of the 28 T cell receptor beta chains below was sequenced from the same sample in a study of T cell changes during pregnancy in multiple sclerosis. Profiled with immunoSEQ multiplex PCR; TCRdb holds only in-frame clones, not every one. The sample holds about 93,000 clones, 80% to 95% seen once. The material was peripheral blood, obtained after pregnancy. These receptors originate from a female donor with multiple sclerosis, enrolled in a pregnancy study.

The rearrangement links TRBV6-1 to TRBJ2-7; TRBD1 aligns across 7 bases. The length of the CDR3 is 14 residues. CDR1 MNHNS and CDR2 SASEGT come from the germline V gene. Losses at the gene ends were 6 bases for V and 3 bases for J; bases not matched to a gene: 8. This CDR3 is CASRTGTDDYEQYF. The CDR3 coding sequence is TGTGCCAGCAGGACCGGGACAGACGACTACGAGCAGTACTTC.

The chain has TRBV5-5 and TRBJ1-2, with D possibly matching TRBD1 (6 bases). V dropped 0 bases and J dropped 2 bases, with 17 bases sitting between them. The CDR3 loop spans 17 amino acids. The V gene's germline CDR1 is SGHKS and CDR2 YYEKEE (reference sequence). The CDR3 loop is CASSLAFRQQGNYGYTF. CDR3 sequence (DNA): TGTGCCAGCAGCTTGGCGTTTAGGCAACAGGGAAACTATGGCTACACCTTC.

This chain connects TRBV5-5 to TRBJ1-5, with D hard to call. V shed 4 bases and J shed 8 bases, with 13 bases lying between them. Per germline, CDR1 SGHKS and CDR2 YYEKEE (reference sequence). CDR3 length: 13 residues. The CDR3 DNA follows: TGTGCCAGCAGCAGCGGGCCAGAGGAGCCCCAGCATTTT. Translation gives CASSSGPEEPQHF.

The chain recombines TRBV7-6 with TRBJ1-2; D call uncertain. Trimming cost V 11 bases and J 4 bases, with 17 bases left between them. The CDR3 length is 13 residues. The germline CDR1 and CDR2 sequences are SGHVS and FNYEAQ. CDR3 in amino acids: CAVGVGDPYGYTF. CDR3 nucleotides: TGTGCCGTGGGAGTTGGGGATCCCTATGGCTACACCTTC.

The chain combines TRBV10-1 with TRBJ1-4; D gene uncertain. The CDR3 has 14 residues. V gave up 6 bases and J gave up 3 bases, with 11 bases separating them. Germline CDR1 WNHNN, CDR2 SYGVQD (reference sequence). The CDR3 DNA is TGCGCCAGCAGCGAAGGGAGACCTAATGAAAAACTGTTTTTT. Its translation: CASSEGRPNEKLFF.

In DNA form, the CDR3 reads TGTGCCAGCAGTGAATCGGGGGAGCACTATGGCTACACCTTC. Amino acids: CASSESGEHYGYTF. The chain is built from TRBV6-1 and TRBJ1-2; maybe TRBD1 (5 bases). Looked up from germline, CDR1 is MNHNS and CDR2 is SASEGT. The CDR3 is 14 residues long. The V end lost 2 bases, the J end lost 3 bases, and 10 bases lay between the germline ends.

This rearrangement joins TRBV4-3 to TRBJ2-7; 8 nucleotides match TRBD1. Losses at the gene ends were 0 bases for V and 6 bases for J; bases not matched to a gene: 7. Germline V CDR1 and CDR2: LGHNA, YSLEER. This CDR3 spans 15 amino acids. Here the CDR3 DNA reads TGCGCCAGCAGCCAAGAAAACAGGGGGTCGAGCGAGCAGTACTTC. Translated, it gives CASSQENRGSSEQYF.

The chain employs TRBV30 and TRBJ2-1, with D possibly TRBD2 on 6 matching bases. V was clipped by 4 bases and J by 3 bases, with 22 bases between them. Germline V gene sequence: CDR1 GTSNPN, CDR2 SVGIG (reference sequence). CDR3 length: 17 amino acids. The CDR3 DNA sequence: TGTGCCTGGATCGCGGGAAAAACCGAAGGTAGCTACAATGAGCAGTTCTTC. Translated: CAWIAGKTEGSYNEQFF. Looking up the rest from reference TRBV30 and TRBJ2-1 gives the full variable domain: SQTIHQWPATLVQPVGSPLSLECTVEGTSNPNLYWYRQAAGRGLQLLFYSVGIGQISSEVPQNLSASRPQDRQFILSSKKLLLSDSGFYLCAWIAGKTEGSYNEQFFGPGTRLTVL.

The chain has TRBV28 and TRBJ2-7; D possibly corresponds to TRBD1 (5 bases). The germline V gene encodes CDR1 MDHEN and CDR2 SYDVKM. CDR3 length: 14 amino acids. Trimming stripped 4 bases from V and 3 bases from J, with 13 bases between. CDR3 coding DNA: TGTGCCAGCAGTTCGACAGACGGTATCTACGAGCAGTACTTC. Its protein product is CASSSTDGIYEQYF.

The table lists this clone with a count of one. The chain couples TRBV6-6 to TRBJ2-7; D gene uncertain. V was clipped by 0 bases and J by 7 bases, with 4 bases between them. CDR1 and CDR2 (germline): MNHNY, SVGAGI (reference sequence). This CDR3 region has 11 residues. The CDR3 region is CASSYSQEQYF. DNA of the CDR3: TGTGCCAGCAGTTACTCGCAGGAGCAGTACTTC.

The chain couples TRBV7-9 to TRBJ2-3; D not certain. The V end was cut by 3 bases, the J end by 5 bases, with 18 bases between. This CDR3 region has 16 residues. The germline V gene encodes CDR1 SEHNR and CDR2 FQNEAQ (reference sequence). CDR3 residues: CASSLGPFILIDTQYF. The CDR3, as DNA: TGTGCCAGCAGCTTGGGCCCATTCATCCTTATAGATACGCAGTATTTT.

The chain carries TRBV5-1 and TRBJ2-3, with 7 bases that match TRBD2. This CDR3 contains 19 residues. The germline gives CDR1 SGHRS, CDR2 YFSETQ. The trim removed 0 bases at V and 0 bases at J, leaving 13 bases unmatched. The CDR3 region is CASSLGYFPSGSSTDTQYF. The CDR3 DNA is TGCGCCAGCAGCTTGGGCTATTTTCCTAGCGGAAGTAGCACAGATACGCAGTATTTT.

V gene TRBV12-5 combines with J gene TRBJ2-1; TRBD2 matches 7 bases. The CDR3 runs 12 residues. V was clipped by 4 bases and J by 12 bases; unmatched bases: 6. Germline V lookup: CDR1 LGHNT, CDR2 FRNRAP. CDR3 amino acids: CASGSLGGWQFF. The CDR3 DNA reads TGTGCTAGTGGTTCGCTCGGGGGGTGGCAGTTCTTC.

The chain's CDR3 is CAWSPGYTEAFF. The CDR3 DNA reads as TGTGCCTGGAGTCCAGGGTACACTGAAGCTTTCTTT. The chain employs TRBV30 and TRBJ1-1, with a tentative D call TRBD1 (5 bases). Germline CDR1 and CDR2: GTSNPN and SVGIG (reference sequence). The CDR3 contains 12 residues. Trimming removed 2 bases from V and 3 bases from J, with 7 bases in between.

CDR3 loop: CASSQDTHTEAFF. The DNA for the CDR3 is TGTGCCAGCAGCCAAGACACCCACACTGAAGCTTTCTTT. The chain is built from TRBV6-4 and TRBJ1-1; D gene ambiguous. Germline V gene data show CDR1 as MRHNA and CDR2 as SNTAGT. The V gene lost 6 bases and the J gene lost 3 bases, with 11 bases spanning the gap. The CDR3 sequence is 13 residues long.

The rearrangement links TRBV5-1 to TRBJ1-1; D may be TRBD1 (5 bases). This CDR3 has 14 amino acids. The germline V gene encodes CDR1 SGHRS and CDR2 YFSETQ. The V and J ends lost 0 bases and 8 bases respectively, with 14 bases between them. CDR3 protein: CASSLGGALGEAFF. The CDR3 nucleotides are TGCGCCAGCAGCTTGGGCGGGGCCCTGGGAGAAGCTTTCTTT. Complete variable domain (other parts from reference TRBV5-1 and TRBJ1-1): KAGVTQTPRYLIKTRGQQVTLSCSPISGHRSVSWYQQTPGQGLQFLFEYFSETQRNKGNFPGRFSGRQFSNSRSEMNVSTLELGDSALYLCASSLGGALGEAFFGQGTRLTVV.

The chain couples TRBV5-1 to TRBJ2-3; the match to TRBD1 covers 8 bases. The CDR3 has 16 amino acids. The germline V gene has CDR1 SGHRS and CDR2 YFSETQ. The trim removed 4 bases at V and 5 bases at J, leaving 12 bases unmatched. CDR3 loop: CASSPTDRGSGDTQYF. The CDR3 DNA sequence: TGCGCCAGCAGCCCAACCGACAGGGGCAGTGGAGATACGCAGTATTTT. The complete variable domain, with remaining parts taken from reference TRBV5-1 and TRBJ2-3, reads KAGVTQTPRYLIKTRGQQVTLSCSPISGHRSVSWYQQTPGQGLQFLFEYFSETQRNKGNFPGRFSGRQFSNSRSEMNVSTLELGDSALYLCASSPTDRGSGDTQYFGPGTRLTVL.

The V and J genes are TRBV6-5 and TRBJ1-5, with D hard to call. Germline V gene sequence: CDR1 MNHEY, CDR2 SVGAGI. The germline V and J ends were trimmed by 2 bases and 0 bases, with 8 bases remaining between them. This CDR3 has 15 amino acids. CDR3 DNA: TGTGCCAGCAGTTACGCAGTTAATAGCAATCAGCCCCAGCATTTT. It specifies CASSYAVNSNQPQHF.

This chain connects TRBV30 to TRBJ1-1, with D possibly matching TRBD1 (6 bases). The CDR3 has 13 amino acids. V lost 6 bases to trimming and J lost 1 base, with 12 bases between them. Germline V gene data show CDR1 as GTSNPN and CDR2 as SVGIG (reference sequence). CDR3 residues: CACDRQQNTEAFF. The CDR3 DNA is TGTGCCTGCGACAGGCAACAGAACACTGAAGCTTTCTTT. Based on the CDR3 plus reference TRBV30 and TRBJ1-1, the full variable domain is SQTIHQWPATLVQPVGSPLSLECTVEGTSNPNLYWYRQAAGRGLQLLFYSVGIGQISSEVPQNLSASRPQDRQFILSSKKLLLSDSGFYLCACDRQQNTEAFFGQGTRLTVV.

This clone has a single count. The V gene is TRBV30, the J gene TRBJ2-3; no firm D call. V dropped 2 bases and J dropped 8 bases, with 14 bases sitting between them. The germline gives CDR1 GTSNPN, CDR2 SVGIG (reference sequence). The CDR3 totals 13 residues. CDR3 protein: CAWSQVISGTQYF. The CDR3 DNA reads TGTGCCTGGAGTCAGGTAATAAGTGGTACGCAGTATTTT.

This clone was seen just once. This chain uses TRBV30 with TRBJ1-5; TRBD1 aligns across 9 bases. Germline CDR1 reads GTSNPN; CDR2 reads SVGIG (reference sequence). V dropped 4 bases and J dropped 6; count of bases not matched to a gene: 7. The CDR3 is made up of 14 amino acids. CDR3 in DNA: TGTGCCTGGACACAGGGGGCCCACTCTCAGCCCCAGCATTTT. Translation gives CAWTQGAHSQPQHF.

This chain joins TRBV5-5 and TRBJ2-1; perhaps TRBD2 as D (5 bases). The CDR3 sequence is 12 residues long. CDR1 and CDR2 (germline): SGHKS, YYEKEE (reference sequence). V was shortened by 4 bases and J by 12 bases, with 14 bases between the two germline ends. The CDR3 nucleotides read TGTGCCAGCAGCCCGGGGTCCTCAGCGCAGTTCTTC. Translation: CASSPGSSAQFF.

CDR3: CASSLGDRGSTEAFF. The CDR3 coding sequence is TGCGCCAGCAGCTTAGGGGACAGGGGGAGCACTGAAGCTTTCTTT. V usage is TRBV5-1 and J usage is TRBJ1-1, with 11 bases identical to TRBD1. Germline V gene lookup returns CDR1 SGHRS and CDR2 YFSETQ. This CDR3 is built from 15 residues. Trimming removed 2 bases from V and 4 bases from J; junction bases left unmatched: 4.

The chain has TRBV29-1 and TRBJ2-7; 8 nucleotides agree with TRBD2. The CDR3 length is 13 residues. Germline trimming cut 4 bases from V and 4 bases from J; bases unmatched to any gene: 6. Germline lookup yields CDR1 SQVTM and CDR2 ANQGSEA. The CDR3 DNA follows: TGCAGCGTTGCCTCAGGGACTAGGTACGAGCAGTACTTC. As protein: CSVASGTRYEQYF.

The V call is TRBV19, the J call TRBJ2-1; maybe TRBD1 (6 bases). Germline V gene lookup returns CDR1 LNHDA and CDR2 SQIVND (reference sequence). The CDR3 has 20 amino acids. The V end lost 1 base, the J end lost 0 bases, and 22 bases lay between the germline ends. In nucleotides, the CDR3 is TGTGCCAGTAGTATAGTATTAGGGACACTACAACCAAGCTCCTACAATGAGCAGTTCTTC. Encoded protein: CASSIVLGTLQPSSYNEQFF.

The rearrangement links TRBV7-3 to TRBJ2-1, with D perhaps matching TRBD1 (5 bases). CDR3 length: 13 amino acids. Germline V gene lookup returns CDR1 SGHTA and CDR2 FQGTGA. V was clipped by 3 bases and J by 5 bases, with 8 bases between them. CDR3 nucleotides: TGTGCCAGCAGCTTTACAGGAGACAATGAGCAGTTCTTC. The encoded protein is CASSFTGDNEQFF.

The chain links TRBV30 to TRBJ2-3; TRBD2 aligns across 8 bases. The CDR3 loop spans 16 amino acids. V was pared by 1 base and J by 2 bases, with 8 bases of the junction left unmatched. The germline CDR1 and CDR2 sequences are GTSNPN and SVGIG (reference sequence). CDR3 loop: CAWSADRGGPTDTQYF. The CDR3 DNA is TGTGCCTGGAGTGCGGATCGGGGGGGCCCCACAGATACGCAGTATTTT.

The chain carries TRBV10-3 and TRBJ2-7, with 8 bases identical to TRBD1. Trimming removed 8 bases from V and 2 bases from J; junction bases left unmatched: 8. The germline gives CDR1 ENHRY, CDR2 SYGVKD. The CDR3 is 14 amino acids. This chain's CDR3 is CAIGIQGAPYEQYF. For the CDR3, the DNA is TGTGCCATCGGTATCCAGGGGGCCCCCTACGAGCAGTACTTC.